Sequencing of this T cell receptor beta chain was carried out in a study of shared T cell receptors in the human thymus. Trimming removed 0 bases from V and 4 bases from J; junction bases left unmatched: 7. CDR3 length equals 16 residues. The V gene's germline CDR1 is ENHRY and CDR2 SYGVKD. Profiling relied on immunoSEQ multiplex PCR, and the TCRdb table lists in-frame clones only, not all of them. The sample shows hundreds of thousands of clones, 88% of them seen only once. This same sample was also part of a study on human thymus T cells. As reported in that work: Healthy Finnish infants undergoing corrective surgery for congenital heart defects provided the donor material. Surgeons resected thymus tissue during corrective heart surgery. Use of V and J genes seemed skewed within the thymic and blood repertoires.

Sequenced material: thymocytes. This receptor was identified in a boy under two years old with a congenital heart defect. This chain uses TRBV10-3 with TRBJ2-7; 9 bases match TRBD2. Here the CDR3 DNA reads TGTGCCATCAGTGAGTCAGGTAGCGGGAGACGATACGAGCAGTACTTC. Its protein is CAISESGSGRRYEQYF.